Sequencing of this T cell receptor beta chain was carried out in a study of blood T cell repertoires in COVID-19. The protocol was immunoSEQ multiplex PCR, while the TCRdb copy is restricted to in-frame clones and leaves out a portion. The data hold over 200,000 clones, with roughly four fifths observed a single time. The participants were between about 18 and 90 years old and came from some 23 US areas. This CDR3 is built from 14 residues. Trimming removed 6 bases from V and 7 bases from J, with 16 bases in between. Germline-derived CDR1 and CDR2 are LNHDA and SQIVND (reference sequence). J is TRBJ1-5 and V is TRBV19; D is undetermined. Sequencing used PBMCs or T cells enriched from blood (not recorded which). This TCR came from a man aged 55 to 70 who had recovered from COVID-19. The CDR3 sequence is CASSNFGFEQPQHF. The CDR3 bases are TGTGCCAGTAGCAATTTCGGTTTCGAACAGCCCCAGCATTTT.